The rows below give T cell receptor beta chains drawn from one sample of a study of regulatory T cells in long-lasting Graves disease. In TCRdb, the multiplex PCR reads were re-called with MiXCR into one record per CDR3 protein. The sample carries over 500,000 distinct CDR3 sequences, 16% recorded once. The data were also submitted as part of a second study, on T cells in Graves' hyperthyroidism and ophthalmopathy.

Sequencing was performed on peripheral blood mononuclear cells (PBMCs), taken at new diagnosis, from a patient treated with antithyroid drugs. Every receptor here comes from a man aged 18 to 35 with Graves disease. Both conserved end residues are part of each CDR3. The D gene is left open where the match is weak.

TRBV11-3	TRBD2	TRBJ2-3	CASSQGLTSGGTDTQYF
TRBV6-1	TRBD2	TRBJ2-7	CASSPGRDEQYF
TRBV2	TRBD1	TRBJ1-5	CASSATDRGRWAQHF
TRBV12-3/TRBV12-4	TRBD2	TRBJ2-1	CASSLSGGNNEQFF
TRBV11-2	-	TRBJ1-2	CASSLVPRGALSYGYTF
TRBV30	TRBD2	TRBJ2-1	CAWNSQGLARPYNEQFF
TRBV29-1	-	TRBJ2-6	CSVEDRRPGPVGGANVLTF
TRBV5-5	TRBD1	TRBJ2-7	CASSYSGQGSYEQYF
TRBV27	TRBD1	TRBJ2-6	CASTPGQGAPGANVLTF
TRBV9	-	TRBJ1-1	CASSVDRDTEAFF
TRBV2	-	TRBJ2-3	CASSEVGTGSTDTQYF
TRBV20-1	-	TRBJ2-3	CSARRAEGTDTQYF
TRBV20-1	TRBD2	TRBJ2-3	CSAKGTSGSRTDTQYF
TRBV18	-	TRBJ2-5	CASSRASGDQYF
TRBV7-9	-	TRBJ1-5	CASSLGGVQPQHF
TRBV28	TRBD1	TRBJ1-1	CASSTSRGFNTEAFF
TRBV18	-	TRBJ1-1	CASSPGQTITEAFF
TRBV12-3/TRBV12-4	TRBD2	TRBJ2-5	CASSFIAGPGETQYF
TRBV12-3/TRBV12-4	-	TRBJ1-2	CASSLGPGRDYGYTF
TRBV20-1	-	TRBJ1-5	CSASSIKGSGQPQHF
TRBV30	TRBD1	TRBJ2-2	CAWKQGVNTGELFF
TRBV9	TRBD2	TRBJ2-1	CASSPGSSGSGGVYNEQFF
TRBV11-2	-	TRBJ1-3	CASSLDQARSGNTIYF
TRBV12-3/TRBV12-4	TRBD1	TRBJ2-7	CASSRVGDRSYEQYF
TRBV7-9	TRBD1	TRBJ1-5	CASSSTGGRGNQPQHF
TRBV7-2	TRBD1	TRBJ1-5	CASSLGGTANQPQHF
TRBV29-1	-	TRBJ2-1	CSVDGGYNEQFF
TRBV29-1	-	TRBJ2-7	CSVVWRFEQYF
TRBV11-1	-	TRBJ1-2	CASSLRDTSNYGYTF